Sequencing of this T cell receptor beta chain was carried out in a study of T cell responses to AZD1222 COVID-19 vaccine. Findings and limits, study-wide: Reports indicate that nearly half of spike-specific TCRs are directed at unmutated variant regions.

Worth noting for this clone: Its specificity is not known.

V was clipped by 11 bases and J by 4 bases; unmatched bases: 12. Germline V lookup: CDR1 SNHLY, CDR2 FYNNEI. The CDR3 runs 14 residues. The method was immunoSEQ multiplex PCR; TCRdb's version includes in-frame clones alone and lacks a portion of them. The sample lists tens of thousands of clones; around nine tenths were seen once. The genes are TRBV2 and TRBJ1-2; TRBD1 agrees at 8 bases. This sequence originates from an adult in good health. This specimen was peripheral blood, taken on day 0 of AZD1222 vaccination. CDR3 DNA: TGTGCCGGGTCCGGGACAGGCCAAATCTATGGCTACACCTTC. Protein product: CAGSGTGQIYGYTF.